Given below is one TCR beta chain in context. Per the original methods: By means of reference gene primer amplification, nucleated cell counts were estimated. Clones were sequenced by immunoSEQ multiplex PCR, and TCRdb holds only the in-frame ones, with some missing. The DNA gave D and trimming, while V, J and clone size come from that table. The sample lists around 260,000 clones, approximately 90% occurring once. The record originates from a study of blood T cell repertoires in COVID-19. In the study overall: Samples representing acute and convalescent COVID-19 were sourced from the United States, Italy and Spain. In each case, the material was cDNA or gDNA derived from T cells, B-cell-depleted T cells, or PBMCs.

The V gene's germline CDR1 is LNHDA and CDR2 SQIVND (reference sequence). This CDR3 is 15 amino acids long. Trimming stripped 1 base from V and 0 bases from J, with 7 bases between. The chain employs TRBV19 and TRBJ1-5, with D uncertain. This sequence was found in a man younger than 45 with acute or convalescent COVID-19. The material sequenced was peripheral blood. The CDR3 is CASSIVRYSNQPQHF. The DNA of the CDR3 is TGTGCCAGTAGTATAGTGAGGTATAGCAATCAGCCCCAGCATTTT.